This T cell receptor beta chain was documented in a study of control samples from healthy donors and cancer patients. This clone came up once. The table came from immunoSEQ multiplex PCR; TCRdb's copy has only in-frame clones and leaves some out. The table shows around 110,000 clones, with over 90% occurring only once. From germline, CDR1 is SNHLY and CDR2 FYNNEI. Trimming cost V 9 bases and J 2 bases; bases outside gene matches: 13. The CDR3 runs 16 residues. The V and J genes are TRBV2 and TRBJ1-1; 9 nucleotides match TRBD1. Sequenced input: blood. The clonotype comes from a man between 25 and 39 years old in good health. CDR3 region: CASNRRTGVGNTEAFF. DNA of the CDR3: TGTGCCAGTAACCGACGGACAGGGGTTGGAAACACTGAAGCTTTCTTT.